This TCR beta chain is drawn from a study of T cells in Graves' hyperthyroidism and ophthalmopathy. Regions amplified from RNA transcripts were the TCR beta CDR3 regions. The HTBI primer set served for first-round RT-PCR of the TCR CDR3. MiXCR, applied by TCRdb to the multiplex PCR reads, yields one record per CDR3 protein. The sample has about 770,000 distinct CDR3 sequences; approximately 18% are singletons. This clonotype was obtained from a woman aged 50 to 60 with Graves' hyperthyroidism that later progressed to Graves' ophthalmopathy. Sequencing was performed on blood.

The CDR3 sequence is CASSLDRGQTDTQYF. In nucleotides, the CDR3 is TGTGCCAGCAGCTTAGACAGGGGGCAAACAGATACGCAGTATTTT. The chain joins TRBV7-9 to TRBJ2-3; 9 nucleotides line up with TRBD1. This CDR3 region has 15 residues. Germline-derived CDR1 and CDR2 are SEHNR and FQNEAQ (reference sequence). Germline trimming cut 1 base from V and 3 bases from J; bases unmatched to any gene: 2.